Each of the 4 T cell receptor beta chains below was sequenced from the same sample in a study of blood T cell repertoires in COVID-19. The table came from immunoSEQ multiplex PCR; TCRdb's copy has only in-frame clones and leaves some out. The table lists 300,000 or so clones, just over 85% of them singletons. Sequenced sample: PBMCs or T cells enriched from blood (not recorded which). Source of these receptors: a middle-aged woman with acute COVID-19.

The V call is TRBV7-2, the J call TRBJ1-5; maybe TRBD1 (6 bases). V shed 5 bases and J shed 0 bases, with 11 bases lying between them. CDR3 length equals 15 residues. The germline gives CDR1 SGHTA, CDR2 FQGNSA. The CDR3 loop reads CASSTQDSSNQPQHF. The CDR3 DNA is TGTGCCAGCAGCACCCAGGACAGTAGCAATCAGCCCCAGCATTTT.

The chain couples TRBV5-4 to TRBJ2-3; 7 positions agree with TRBD2. The CDR3 loop spans 15 amino acids. Trimming cost V 0 bases and J 3 bases; bases outside gene matches: 4. The germline CDR1 and CDR2 sequences are SGHNT and YYREEE (reference sequence). The CDR3 reads CASSLEAGLTDTQYF. The DNA for the CDR3 is TGTGCCAGCAGCTTGGAAGCGGGATTAACAGATACGCAGTATTTT.

The CDR3 here is CASSLVAGGGHEQFF. For the CDR3, the DNA is TGTGCCAGCAGCTTGGTAGCGGGAGGTGGGCATGAGCAGTTCTTC. The chain recombines TRBV5-6 with TRBJ2-1, with 10 bases lining up with TRBD2. The CDR3 runs 15 residues. V lost 0 bases to trimming and J lost 8 bases; unmatched junction nucleotides: 5. From germline, CDR1 is SGHDT and CDR2 YYEEEE. Full variable domain (remainder filled in from reference TRBV5-6 and TRBJ2-1): DAGVTQSPTHLIKTRGQQVTLRCSPKSGHDTVSWYQQALGQGPQFIFQYYEEEERQRGNFPDRFSGHQFPNYSSELNVNALLLGDSALYLCASSLVAGGGHEQFFGPGTRLTVL.

The CDR3 DNA reads TGTGCCAGCAGCTTAGAGACCGGGAGGGGACAGACCCAGTACTTC. It specifies CASSLETGRGQTQYF. The chain recombines TRBV11-2 with TRBJ2-5; 8 nucleotides match TRBD2. The germline V gene encodes CDR1 SGHAT and CDR2 FQNNGV. The CDR3 runs 15 residues. The J segment lost 6 bases and the V segment lost 0 bases, leaving 6 bases of the junction unmatched. The complete variable domain, with remaining parts taken from reference TRBV11-2 and TRBJ2-5, reads EAGVAQSPRYKIIEKRQSVAFWCNPISGHATLYWYQQILGQGPKLLIQFQNNGVVDDSQLPKDRFSAERLKGVDSTLKIQPAKLEDSAVYLCASSLETGRGQTQYFGPGTRLLVL.